This T cell receptor (beta chain) was sequenced in a study of blood T cell repertoires in COVID-19. Study-level information: Some COVID-19 samples were acute and others convalescent; all came from the United States, Italy and Spain. T cells, B-cell-depleted T cells, or PBMCs supplied cDNA or gDNA.

Clones were read by immunoSEQ multiplex PCR, and TCRdb kept only the in-frame ones, dropping some. The table records approximately 170,000 clones, around 81% of them present only once. J was trimmed by 4 bases and V by 0 bases; bases with no gene match: 5. Germline V CDR1 and CDR2: LGHNA, YNFKEQ. The CDR3 totals 16 residues. This clonotype was sampled from a man aged 55 to 69 with active or convalescent COVID-19. The chain couples TRBV4-2 to TRBJ2-7; 11 bases align to TRBD2. Sequencing used peripheral blood. The CDR3 bases are TGTGCCAGCAGCCAAGAACTAGCGGGAGTAGTATACGAGCAGTACTTC. Translated, it gives CASSQELAGVVYEQYF.